These 6 T cell receptor beta chains were sequenced from one sample in a study of blood T cell repertoires in COVID-19. Measured with immunoSEQ multiplex PCR; TCRdb has only the in-frame clones, and not every one. The table shows about 88,000 clones, with 85% to 95% occurring only once. The source material was peripheral blood. These receptors originate from a man in his sixties with acute or convalescent COVID-19.

This chain joins TRBV11-2 and TRBJ2-7; possible D gene TRBD1, 7 bases. Looked up from germline, CDR1 is SGHAT and CDR2 is FQNNGV. Trimming shortened V by 5 bases and J by 1 base, and 9 bases separated the two germline ends. This CDR3 contains 13 residues. The CDR3 protein is CASSQGGSYEQYF. The CDR3 nucleotides are TGTGCCAGCAGCCAGGGGGGTTCCTACGAGCAGTACTTC.

The chain joins TRBV19 to TRBJ1-4, with no clear D. The V gene's germline CDR1 is LNHDA and CDR2 SQIVND (reference sequence). This CDR3 comprises 15 residues. Trimming took 1 base from V and 7 from J, leaving 13 bases between them. CDR3 bases: TGTGCCAGTAGTATAGGTGGGTCGACGGGTGAAAAACTGTTTTTT. Protein sequence: CASSIGGSTGEKLFF.

The V gene is TRBV4-3, the J gene TRBJ2-7; D might be TRBD1 (5 bases). V lost 3 bases, J lost 2 bases, and 8 bases lay in between. The CDR3 covers 13 residues. The germline V gene encodes CDR1 LGHNA and CDR2 YSLEER. CDR3 DNA sequence: TGCGCCAGCAGCCACCGACAGACCTACGAGCAGTACTTC. As protein: CASSHRQTYEQYF.

The rearrangement uses TRBV11-2 and TRBJ2-7; 10 bases map to TRBD2. From germline, CDR1 is SGHAT and CDR2 FQNNGV. CDR3 length: 14 residues. Trimming removed 0 bases from V and 11 bases from J; junction bases left unmatched: 7. Here the CDR3 reads CASSLEPSGSREYF. CDR3 DNA sequence: TGTGCCAGCAGCTTAGAACCTAGCGGGAGCCGGGAGTACTTC.

This chain links TRBV9 with TRBJ1-5; 9 bases match TRBD1. CDR3 length: 15 residues. CDR1 SGDLS and CDR2 YYNGEE come from the germline V gene. Losses at the gene ends were 0 bases for V and 2 bases for J; bases not matched to a gene: 0. The CDR3 bases are TGTGCCAGCAGCGTAGGGACAGGGGGCAATCAGCCCCAGCATTTT. Its protein product is CASSVGTGGNQPQHF. Based on the CDR3 plus reference TRBV9 and TRBJ1-5, the full variable domain is DSGVTQTPKHLITATGQRVTLRCSPRSGDLSVYWYQQSLDQGLQFLIQYYNGEERAKGNILERFSAQQFPDLHSELNLSSLELGDSALYFCASSVGTGGNQPQHFGDGTRLSIL.

The genes are TRBV7-2 and TRBJ2-5; D remains ambiguous. CDR3 size: 14 residues. Germline V gives CDR1 SGHTA, CDR2 FQGNSA. Trimming removed 1 base from V and 3 bases from J, with 9 bases in between. CDR3 DNA sequence: TGTGCCAGCAGCTTAGGGGCCCAGAAAGAGACCCAGTACTTC. Its protein is CASSLGAQKETQYF.